These T cell receptor beta chains were read from a single sample in a study of blood T cell repertoires in COVID-19. Sequencing was performed with immunoSEQ multiplex PCR; in TCRdb, only in-frame clones are kept and a portion is missing. The data show 150,000 to 200,000 clones, 70% to 90% seen once. Sequencing was carried out using peripheral blood. These receptors were collected from a human donor in a cohort sampled during active COVID-19. The CDR3 runs from the conserved cysteine through the conserved F or W. D genes are given only for firm matches. Rows may omit the clone size; those that give it use once, few, many or a size class.

J gene: TRBJ2-7
clone size: .
D gene: .
V gene: TRBV2
CDR3 protein: CASSGSYEQYF
CDR3 DNA: TGTGCCAGCAGTGGGAGCTACGAGCAGTACTTC

J gene: TRBJ2-7
clone size: .
D gene: TRBD1
V gene: TRBV6-5
CDR3 protein: CASSRDRYYEQYF
CDR3 DNA: TGTGCCAGCTCCCGGGACAGATACTACGAGCAGTACTTC

J gene: TRBJ2-1
clone size: .
D gene: .
V gene: TRBV20-1
CDR3 protein: CSASRVVGVEQFF
CDR3 DNA: TGCAGTGCTAGTCGGGTTGTAGGGGTTGAGCAGTTCTTC

J gene: TRBJ2-1
clone size: few
D gene: TRBD2
V gene: TRBV2
CDR3 protein: CASKGGLAGGVYNEQFF
CDR3 DNA: TGTGCCAGCAAGGGGGGACTAGCGGGAGGGGTGTACAATGAGCAGTTCTTC

J gene: TRBJ2-2
clone size: once
D gene: TRBD1
V gene: TRBV29-1
CDR3 protein: CSVARGLTGELFF
CDR3 DNA: TGCAGCGTTGCCAGGGGGCTCACCGGGGAGCTGTTTTTT

J gene: TRBJ2-5
clone size: few
D gene: TRBD1
V gene: TRBV7-8
CDR3 protein: CASSSDRGQETQYF
CDR3 DNA: TGTGCCAGCAGCTCCGACAGGGGCCAAGAGACCCAGTACTTC

J gene: TRBJ1-2
clone size: .
D gene: .
V gene: TRBV12-5
CDR3 protein: CASGPTTGSYGYTF
CDR3 DNA: TGTGCTAGTGGACCTACCACAGGGTCCTATGGCTACACCTTC

J gene: TRBJ2-3
clone size: .
D gene: .
V gene: TRBV7-2
CDR3 protein: CASSLAGASTDTQYF
CDR3 DNA: TGTGCCAGCAGCTTAGCGGGGGCAAGCACAGATACGCAGTATTTT

J gene: TRBJ2-7
clone size: .
D gene: .
V gene: TRBV5-6
CDR3 protein: CASSLDPRTLITEQYF
CDR3 DNA: TGTGCCAGCAGCTTGGATCCCAGAACCCTCATTACCGAGCAGTACTTC

J gene: TRBJ1-2
clone size: .
D gene: TRBD1
V gene: TRBV3-1/TRBV3-2
CDR3 protein: CASSQLRQGAGYTF
CDR3 DNA: TGTGCCAGCAGCCAATTAAGACAGGGTGCTGGCTACACCTTC

J gene: TRBJ2-2
clone size: .
D gene: TRBD2
V gene: TRBV15
CDR3 protein: CATSRDPPGRGTGELFF
CDR3 DNA: TGTGCCACCAGCAGAGATCCCCCGGGGAGGGGCACCGGGGAGCTGTTTTTT

J gene: TRBJ2-7
clone size: .
D gene: .
V gene: TRBV21-1
CDR3 protein: CASSNPAGGFSYEQYF
CDR3 DNA: TGTGCCAGCAGCAACCCAGCGGGGGGGTTCTCCTACGAGCAGTACTTC

J gene: TRBJ1-1
clone size: .
D gene: .
V gene: TRBV20-1
CDR3 protein: CSAPRDTEAFF
CDR3 DNA: TGCAGTGCCCCTCGGGACACTGAAGCTTTCTTT

J gene: TRBJ1-2
clone size: .
D gene: .
V gene: TRBV20-1
CDR3 protein: CSASREVEGYTF
CDR3 DNA: TGCAGTGCTAGTAGGGAGGTGGAAGGCTACACCTTC

J gene: TRBJ1-4
clone size: .
D gene: .
V gene: TRBV7-9
CDR3 protein: CASSLAGATNEKLFF
CDR3 DNA: TGTGCCAGCAGCTTAGCTGGGGCGACTAATGAAAAACTGTTTTTT

J gene: TRBJ2-2
clone size: many
D gene: TRBD2
V gene: TRBV7-2
CDR3 protein: CASSTQRRGGGNTGELFF
CDR3 DNA: TGTGCCAGCAGCACCCAAAGGCGGGGGGGCGGGAACACCGGGGAGCTGTTTTTT

J gene: TRBJ1-5
clone size: .
D gene: TRBD1
V gene: TRBV28
CDR3 protein: CASSPGGWTGGNQPQHF
CDR3 DNA: TGTGCCAGCAGTCCAGGTGGGTGGACAGGGGGCAATCAGCCCCAGCATTTT

J gene: TRBJ1-2
clone size: few
D gene: .
V gene: TRBV2
CDR3 protein: CASGDKRSNYGYTF
CDR3 DNA: TGTGCCAGCGGTGACAAGAGATCTAACTATGGCTACACCTTC

J gene: TRBJ2-4
clone size: .
D gene: .
V gene: TRBV7-2
CDR3 protein: CASSRLASGNIQYF
CDR3 DNA: TGTGCCAGCAGCCGCCTAGCGTCCGGGAACATTCAGTACTTC

J gene: TRBJ2-5
clone size: .
D gene: TRBD2
V gene: TRBV6-1
CDR3 protein: CASSESSGGQETQYF
CDR3 DNA: TGTGCCAGCAGTGAGTCTAGCGGGGGCCAGGAGACCCAGTACTTC

J gene: TRBJ2-6
clone size: .
D gene: TRBD1
V gene: TRBV6-5
CDR3 protein: CASSLDRVVLTF
CDR3 DNA: TGTGCCAGCAGTCTCGACAGGGTGGTCCTGACTTTC

J gene: TRBJ1-6
clone size: .
D gene: TRBD1
V gene: TRBV4-1
CDR3 protein: CASSQDQGQVGSPLHF
CDR3 DNA: TGCGCCAGCAGCCAAGACCAAGGACAGGTCGGTTCACCCCTCCACTTT

J gene: TRBJ1-1
clone size: .
D gene: TRBD1
V gene: TRBV7-2
CDR3 protein: CASSFGQGMSGTEAFF
CDR3 DNA: TGTGCCAGCAGTTTTGGACAGGGTATGTCGGGGACTGAAGCTTTCTTT

J gene: TRBJ1-5
clone size: once
D gene: .
V gene: TRBV7-2
CDR3 protein: CASSFSPQSNQPQHF
CDR3 DNA: TGTGCCAGCAGCTTTTCGCCGCAGAGCAATCAGCCCCAGCATTTT

J gene: TRBJ2-7
clone size: .
D gene: TRBD2
V gene: TRBV7-3
CDR3 protein: CASSPGTSGSYEQYF
CDR3 DNA: TGTGCCAGCAGCCCAGGGACTAGCGGTTCCTACGAGCAGTACTTC

J gene: TRBJ1-2
clone size: .
D gene: .
V gene: TRBV9
CDR3 protein: CASSAGPQRDYGYTF
CDR3 DNA: TGTGCCAGCAGCGCAGGACCTCAGCGGGACTATGGCTACACCTTC

J gene: TRBJ2-5
clone size: .
D gene: TRBD2
V gene: TRBV7-2
CDR3 protein: CASSLPRGGRGETQYF
CDR3 DNA: TGTGCCAGCAGCTTACCGCGGGGGGGCCGGGGTGAGACCCAGTACTTC

J gene: TRBJ2-7
clone size: .
D gene: .
V gene: TRBV9
CDR3 protein: CASSVDAGPYEQYF
CDR3 DNA: TGTGCCAGCAGCGTAGATGCTGGCCCCTACGAGCAGTACTTC

J gene: TRBJ2-3
clone size: .
D gene: TRBD2
V gene: TRBV10-3
CDR3 protein: CAISESLAADTQYF
CDR3 DNA: TGTGCCATCAGTGAGTCGCTAGCGGCAGATACGCAGTATTTT

J gene: TRBJ2-7
clone size: .
D gene: TRBD1
V gene: TRBV18
CDR3 protein: CASSRGQAYYEQYF
CDR3 DNA: TGTGCCAGCTCACGGGGACAGGCTTACTACGAGCAGTACTTC

J gene: TRBJ2-2
clone size: .
D gene: TRBD1
V gene: TRBV2
CDR3 protein: CASSGPGTGAGGELFF
CDR3 DNA: TGTGCCAGCAGTGGGCCCGGGACAGGGGCCGGCGGGGAGCTGTTTTTT

J gene: TRBJ1-2
clone size: few
D gene: .
V gene: TRBV19
CDR3 protein: CASSRPQENYGYTF
CDR3 DNA: TGTGCCAGTAGTAGACCGCAGGAAAACTATGGCTACACCTTC

J gene: TRBJ2-3
clone size: .
D gene: .
V gene: TRBV5-6
CDR3 protein: CASSARADTQYF
CDR3 DNA: TGTGCCAGCTCCGCCAGGGCAGATACGCAGTATTTT

J gene: TRBJ2-1
clone size: .
D gene: .
V gene: TRBV7-3
CDR3 protein: CASSLGGEQFF
CDR3 DNA: TGTGCCAGCAGCCTGGGGGGTGAGCAGTTCTTC

J gene: TRBJ2-7
clone size: once
D gene: .
V gene: TRBV7-2
CDR3 protein: CASSLRNRVYEQYF
CDR3 DNA: TGTGCCAGCAGCTTACGAAACAGGGTATACGAGCAGTACTTC

J gene: TRBJ1-2
clone size: .
D gene: TRBD1
V gene: TRBV2
CDR3 protein: CASSEGTVYGYTF
CDR3 DNA: TGTGCCAGCAGTGAGGGGACAGTCTATGGCTACACCTTC

J gene: TRBJ1-6
clone size: .
D gene: TRBD1
V gene: TRBV30
CDR3 protein: CAWSAFETGYNSPLHF
CDR3 DNA: TGTGCCTGGAGTGCCTTCGAGACAGGGTATAATTCACCCCTCCACTTT

J gene: TRBJ1-3
clone size: .
D gene: .
V gene: TRBV24-1
CDR3 protein: CATSEATGTGNTIYF
CDR3 DNA: TGTGCCACCAGTGAAGCTACAGGGACTGGAAACACCATATATTTT

J gene: TRBJ2-2
clone size: .
D gene: .
V gene: TRBV5-1
CDR3 protein: CASSLVGRLNTGELFF
CDR3 DNA: TGCGCCAGCAGCTTGGTAGGCAGACTGAACACCGGGGAGCTGTTTTTT

J gene: TRBJ2-2
clone size: .
D gene: TRBD2
V gene: TRBV7-2
CDR3 protein: CAPSPQRRGGGNTGELFF
CDR3 DNA: TGTGCCCCCAGCCCCCAAAGGCGGGGGGGCGGGAACACCGGGGAGCTGTTTTTT

J gene: TRBJ1-2
clone size: .
D gene: .
V gene: TRBV28
CDR3 protein: CASSSTVTLGGYTF
CDR3 DNA: TGTGCCAGCAGTTCCACAGTTACCCTCGGTGGCTACACCTTC

J gene: TRBJ2-7
clone size: once
D gene: .
V gene: TRBV7-8
CDR3 protein: CASSLSEHQYEQYF
CDR3 DNA: TGTGCCAGCAGCTTAAGTGAACACCAATACGAGCAGTACTTC

J gene: TRBJ2-7
clone size: .
D gene: TRBD2
V gene: TRBV27
CDR3 protein: CASSPAGGSSYEQYF
CDR3 DNA: TGTGCCAGCAGTCCCGCGGGCGGGAGCTCCTACGAGCAGTACTTC

J gene: TRBJ2-7
clone size: .
D gene: .
V gene: TRBV2
CDR3 protein: CASSETPGRVGEQYF
CDR3 DNA: TGTGCCAGCAGTGAGACCCCAGGCAGGGTAGGGGAGCAGTACTTC

J gene: TRBJ2-1
clone size: .
D gene: .
V gene: TRBV7-9
CDR3 protein: CASSFGGRDEQFF
CDR3 DNA: TGTGCCAGCAGCTTCGGAGGTAGGGATGAGCAGTTCTTC

J gene: TRBJ1-3
clone size: .
D gene: TRBD1
V gene: TRBV7-9
CDR3 protein: CASSAWDRVNTIYF
CDR3 DNA: TGTGCCAGCAGCGCCTGGGACAGGGTGAACACCATATATTTT